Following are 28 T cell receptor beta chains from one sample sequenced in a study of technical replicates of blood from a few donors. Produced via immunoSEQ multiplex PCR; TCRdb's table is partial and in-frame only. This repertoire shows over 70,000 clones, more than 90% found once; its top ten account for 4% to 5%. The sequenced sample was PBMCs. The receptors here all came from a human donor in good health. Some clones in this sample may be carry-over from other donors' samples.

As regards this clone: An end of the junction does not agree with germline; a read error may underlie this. The CDR3 coding sequence is TGCGCCAGCACCCAATCTGTAGGGGCAGGGGCAGTTCTCGGGGGCTACACCTTC. Its translation is CASTQSVGAGAVLGGYTF. The chain couples TRBV4-3 to TRBJ1-2, with D perhaps matching TRBD1 (6 bases). Germline CDR1 is LGHNA and CDR2 is YSLEER. The CDR3 sequence is 18 residues long.

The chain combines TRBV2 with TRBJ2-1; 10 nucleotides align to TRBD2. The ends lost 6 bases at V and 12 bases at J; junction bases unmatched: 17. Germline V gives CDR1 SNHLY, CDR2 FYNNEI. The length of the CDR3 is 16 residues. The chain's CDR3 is CASRQTSGDFLRGQFF. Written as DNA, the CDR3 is TGTGCCAGCAGACAAACTAGCGGGGACTTTCTACGGGGGCAGTTCTTC. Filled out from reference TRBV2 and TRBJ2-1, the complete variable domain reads EPEVTQTPSHQVTQMGQEVILRCVPISNHLYFYWYRQILGQKVEFLVSFYNNEISEKSEIFDDQFSVERPDGSNFTLKIRSTKLEDSAMYFCASRQTSGDFLRGQFFGPGTRLTVL.

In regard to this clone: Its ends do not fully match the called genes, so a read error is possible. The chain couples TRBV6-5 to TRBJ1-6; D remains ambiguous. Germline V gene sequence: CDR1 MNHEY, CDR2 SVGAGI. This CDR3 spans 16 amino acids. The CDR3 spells CASSYSYLSYNSPLHF. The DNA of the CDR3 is TGTGCCAGCAGCTACTCATATCTCTCCTATAATTCACCCCTCCACTTT.

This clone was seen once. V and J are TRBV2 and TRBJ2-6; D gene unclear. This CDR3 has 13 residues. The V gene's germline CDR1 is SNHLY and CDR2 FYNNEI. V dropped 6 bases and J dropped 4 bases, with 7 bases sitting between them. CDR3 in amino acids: CASRAPGANVLTF. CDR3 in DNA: TGTGCCAGCAGGGCACCGGGGGCCAACGTCCTGACTTTC. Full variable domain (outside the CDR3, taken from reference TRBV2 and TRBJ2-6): EPEVTQTPSHQVTQMGQEVILRCVPISNHLYFYWYRQILGQKVEFLVSFYNNEISEKSEIFDDQFSVERPDGSNFTLKIRSTKLEDSAMYFCASRAPGANVLTFGAGSRLTVL.

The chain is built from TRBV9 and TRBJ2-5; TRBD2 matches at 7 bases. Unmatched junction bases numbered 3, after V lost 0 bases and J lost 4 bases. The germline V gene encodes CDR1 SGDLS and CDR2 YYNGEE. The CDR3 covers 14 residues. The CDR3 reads CASSVDSGVETQYF. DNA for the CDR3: TGTGCCAGCAGCGTAGACAGCGGGGTAGAGACCCAGTACTTC.

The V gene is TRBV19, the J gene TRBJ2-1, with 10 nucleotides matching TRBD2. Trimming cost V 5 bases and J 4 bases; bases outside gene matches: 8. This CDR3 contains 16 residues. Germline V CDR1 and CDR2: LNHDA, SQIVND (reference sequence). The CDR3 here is CASSRLSGGPYNEQFF. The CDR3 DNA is TGTGCCAGTAGTCGACTTAGCGGGGGGCCATACAATGAGCAGTTCTTC. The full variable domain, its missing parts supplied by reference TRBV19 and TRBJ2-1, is DGGITQSPKYLFRKEGQNVTLSCEQNLNHDAMYWYRQDPGQGLRLIYYSQIVNDFQKGDIAEGYSVSREKKESFPLTVTSAQKNPTAFYLCASSRLSGGPYNEQFFGPGTRLTVL.

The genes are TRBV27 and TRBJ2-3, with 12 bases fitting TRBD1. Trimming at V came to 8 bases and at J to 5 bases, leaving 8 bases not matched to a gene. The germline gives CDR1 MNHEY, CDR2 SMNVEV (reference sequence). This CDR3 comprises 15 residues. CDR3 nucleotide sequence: TGTGCCAGCGGCCCGGGACAGGGGGCCGGAGATACGCAGTATTTT. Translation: CASGPGQGAGDTQYF.

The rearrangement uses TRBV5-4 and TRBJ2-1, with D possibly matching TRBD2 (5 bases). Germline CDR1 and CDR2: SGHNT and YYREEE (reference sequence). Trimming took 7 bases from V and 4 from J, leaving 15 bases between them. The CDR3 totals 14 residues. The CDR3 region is CASGIMDLYNEQFF. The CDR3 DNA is TGTGCCAGCGGAATAATGGACTTGTACAATGAGCAGTTCTTC. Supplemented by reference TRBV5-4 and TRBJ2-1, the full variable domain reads ETGVTQSPTHLIKTRGQQVTLRCSSQSGHNTVSWYQQALGQGPQFIFQYYREEENGRGNFPPRFSGLQFPNYSSELNVNALELDDSALYLCASGIMDLYNEQFFGPGTRLTVL.

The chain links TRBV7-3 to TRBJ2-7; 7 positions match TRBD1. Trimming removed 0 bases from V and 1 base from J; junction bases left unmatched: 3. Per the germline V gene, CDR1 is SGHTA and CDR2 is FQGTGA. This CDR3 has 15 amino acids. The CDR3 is CASSLTGTVSYEQYF. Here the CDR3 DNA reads TGTGCCAGCAGCTTAACAGGGACAGTTTCCTACGAGCAGTACTTC.

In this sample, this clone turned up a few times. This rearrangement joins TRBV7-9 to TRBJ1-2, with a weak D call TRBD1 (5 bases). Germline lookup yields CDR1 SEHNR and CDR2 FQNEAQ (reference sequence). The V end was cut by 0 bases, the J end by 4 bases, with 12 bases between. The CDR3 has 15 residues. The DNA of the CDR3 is TGTGCCAGCAGCTTAGCGCTGGCCAGGGTCTATGGCTACACCTTC. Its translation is CASSLALARVYGYTF. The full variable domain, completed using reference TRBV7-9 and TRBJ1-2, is DTGVSQNPRHKITKRGQNVTFRCDPISEHNRLYWYRQTLGQGPEFLTYFQNEAQLEKSRLLSDRFSAERPKGSFSTLEIQRTEQGDSAMYLCASSLALARVYGYTFGSGTRLTVV.

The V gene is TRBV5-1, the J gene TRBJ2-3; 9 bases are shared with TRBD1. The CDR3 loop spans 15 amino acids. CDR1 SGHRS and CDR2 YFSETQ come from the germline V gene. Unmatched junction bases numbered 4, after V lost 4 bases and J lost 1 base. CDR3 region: CASSTGTGRTDTQYF. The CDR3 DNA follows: TGCGCCAGCAGCACCGGGACAGGGCGCACAGATACGCAGTATTTT. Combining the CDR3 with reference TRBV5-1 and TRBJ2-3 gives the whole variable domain KAGVTQTPRYLIKTRGQQVTLSCSPISGHRSVSWYQQTPGQGLQFLFEYFSETQRNKGNFPGRFSGRQFSNSRSEMNVSTLELGDSALYLCASSTGTGRTDTQYFGPGTRLTVL.

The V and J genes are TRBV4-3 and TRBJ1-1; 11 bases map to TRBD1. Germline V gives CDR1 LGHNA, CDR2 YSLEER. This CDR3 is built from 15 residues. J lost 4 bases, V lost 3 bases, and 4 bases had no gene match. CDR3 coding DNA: TGCGCCAGCAGCCAGGACAGGGGGCTGAGCACTGAAGCTTTCTTT. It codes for CASSQDRGLSTEAFF.

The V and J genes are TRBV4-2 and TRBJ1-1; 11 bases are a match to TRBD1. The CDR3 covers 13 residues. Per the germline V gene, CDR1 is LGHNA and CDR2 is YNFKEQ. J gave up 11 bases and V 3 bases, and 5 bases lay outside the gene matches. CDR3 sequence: CASSQGQGDPAFF. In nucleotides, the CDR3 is TGTGCCAGCAGCCAGGGACAGGGGGATCCGGCTTTCTTT.

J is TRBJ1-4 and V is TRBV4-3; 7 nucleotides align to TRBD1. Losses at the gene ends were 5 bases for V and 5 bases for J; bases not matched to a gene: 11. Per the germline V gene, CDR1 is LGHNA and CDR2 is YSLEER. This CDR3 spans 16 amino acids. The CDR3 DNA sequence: TGCGCCAGCAGCGCAAACCCTCAGGGGGGAAATGAAAAACTGTTTTTT. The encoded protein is CASSANPQGGNEKLFF.

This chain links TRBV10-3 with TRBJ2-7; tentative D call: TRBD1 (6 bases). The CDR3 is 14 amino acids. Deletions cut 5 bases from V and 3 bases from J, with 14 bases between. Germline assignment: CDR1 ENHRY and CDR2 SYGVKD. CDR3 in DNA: TGTGCCATCAGTCAGGACAGCCAATACTACGAGCAGTACTTC. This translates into CAISQDSQYYEQYF.

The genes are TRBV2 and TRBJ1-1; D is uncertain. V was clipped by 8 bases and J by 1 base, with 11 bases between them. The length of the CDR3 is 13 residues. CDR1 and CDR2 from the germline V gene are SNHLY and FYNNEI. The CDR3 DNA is TGTGCCAGCCGGGAGGGCGGGAACACTGAAGCTTTCTTT. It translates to CASREGGNTEAFF.

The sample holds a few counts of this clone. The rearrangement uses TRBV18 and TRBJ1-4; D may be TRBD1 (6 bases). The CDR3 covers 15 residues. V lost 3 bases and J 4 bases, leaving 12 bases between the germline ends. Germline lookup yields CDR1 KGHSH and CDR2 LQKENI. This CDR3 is CASSPVQGINEKLFF. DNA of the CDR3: TGTGCCAGCTCACCGGTACAGGGCATTAATGAAAAACTGTTTTTT.

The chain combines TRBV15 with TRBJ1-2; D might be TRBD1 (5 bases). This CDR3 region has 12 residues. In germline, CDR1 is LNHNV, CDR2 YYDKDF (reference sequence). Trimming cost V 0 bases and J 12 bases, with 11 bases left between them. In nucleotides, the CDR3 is TGTGCCACCAGCAGAGAATCAGGGTCACACACCTTC. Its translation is CATSRESGSHTF.

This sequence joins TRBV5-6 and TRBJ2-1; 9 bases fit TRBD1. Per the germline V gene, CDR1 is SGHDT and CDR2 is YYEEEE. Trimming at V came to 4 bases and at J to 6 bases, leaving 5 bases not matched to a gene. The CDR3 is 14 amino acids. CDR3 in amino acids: CASSKGQGFNEQFF. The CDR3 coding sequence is TGTGCCAGCAGCAAGGGACAGGGCTTCAATGAGCAGTTCTTC.

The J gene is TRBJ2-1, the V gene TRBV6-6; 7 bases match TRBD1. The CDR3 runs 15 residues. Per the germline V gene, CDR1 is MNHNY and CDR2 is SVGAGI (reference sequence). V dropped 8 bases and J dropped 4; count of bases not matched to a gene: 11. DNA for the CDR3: TGTGCCAGCTTAGAACGACAGGGCCTATACAATGAGCAGTTCTTC. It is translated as CASLERQGLYNEQFF.

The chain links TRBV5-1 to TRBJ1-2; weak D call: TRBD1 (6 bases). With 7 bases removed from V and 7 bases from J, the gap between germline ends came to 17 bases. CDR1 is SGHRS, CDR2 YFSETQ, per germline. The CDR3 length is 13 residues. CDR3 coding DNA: TGCGCCAGCGGCAAGACAGGTTCAAGTGGCTACACCTTC. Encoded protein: CASGKTGSSGYTF.

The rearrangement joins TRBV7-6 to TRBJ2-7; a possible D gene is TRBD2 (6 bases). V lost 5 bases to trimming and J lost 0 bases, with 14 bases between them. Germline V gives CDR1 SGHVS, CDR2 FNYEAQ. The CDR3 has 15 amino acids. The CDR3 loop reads CASSLREASSYEQYF. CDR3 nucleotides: TGTGCCAGCAGCCTAAGGGAGGCGAGCTCCTACGAGCAGTACTTC.

CDR3 nucleotides: TGTGCCAGCAGCAACAGGGGGCCGGGCTATGGCTACACCTTC. Translating it yields CASSNRGPGYGYTF. The chain carries TRBV5-6 and TRBJ1-2; 9 bases line up with TRBD1. This CDR3 contains 14 residues. Germline V CDR1 and CDR2: SGHDT, YYEEEE. The junction had 5 bases not matched to a gene; V was cut back by 4 bases and J by 4 bases.

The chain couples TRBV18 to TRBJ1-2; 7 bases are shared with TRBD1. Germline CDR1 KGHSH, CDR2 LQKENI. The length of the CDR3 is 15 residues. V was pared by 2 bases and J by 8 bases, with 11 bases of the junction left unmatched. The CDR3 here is CASSPEDRVLGGYTF. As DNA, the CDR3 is TGTGCCAGCTCACCAGAAGACAGGGTGCTAGGAGGCTACACCTTC.

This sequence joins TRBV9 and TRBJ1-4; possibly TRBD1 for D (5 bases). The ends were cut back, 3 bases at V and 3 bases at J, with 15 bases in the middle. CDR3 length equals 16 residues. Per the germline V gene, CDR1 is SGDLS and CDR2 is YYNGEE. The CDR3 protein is CASSGAHRGANEKLFF. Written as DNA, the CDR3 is TGTGCCAGCAGCGGGGCTCATCGGGGGGCTAATGAAAAACTGTTTTTT.

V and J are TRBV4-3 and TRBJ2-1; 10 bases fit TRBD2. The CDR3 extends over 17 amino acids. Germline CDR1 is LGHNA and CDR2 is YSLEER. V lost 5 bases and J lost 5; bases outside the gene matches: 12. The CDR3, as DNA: TGCGCCAGCAGCACCCGCCCCCAGCGGGGGGGGAACAATGAGCAGTTCTTC. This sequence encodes CASSTRPQRGGNNEQFF.

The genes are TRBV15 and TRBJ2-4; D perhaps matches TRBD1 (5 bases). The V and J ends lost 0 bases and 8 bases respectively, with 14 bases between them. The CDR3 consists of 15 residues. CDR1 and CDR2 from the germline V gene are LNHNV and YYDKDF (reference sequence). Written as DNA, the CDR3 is TGTGCCACCAGCAGAGATCCAGGGCCGGCGGACATTCAGTACTTC. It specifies CATSRDPGPADIQYF.

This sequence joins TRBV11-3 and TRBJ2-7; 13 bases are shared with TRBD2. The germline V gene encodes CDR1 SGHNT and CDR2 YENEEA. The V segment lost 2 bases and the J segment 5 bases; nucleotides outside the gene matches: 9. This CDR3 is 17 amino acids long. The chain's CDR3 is CASSLSGSGLAGDEQYF. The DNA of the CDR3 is TGTGCCAGCAGCTTATCGGGATCAGGACTAGCGGGAGACGAGCAGTACTTC.